This T cell receptor (beta chain) was documented in a study of blood T cell repertoires in COVID-19. Study context: T cells, B-cell-depleted T cells, or PBMCs provided the cDNA or gDNA that served as material.

The data were produced by immunoSEQ multiplex PCR, yet TCRdb's version contains in-frame clones alone and is incomplete. The sample holds some 220,000 clones, roughly 90% seen once. The CDR3 is made up of 15 amino acids. V was shortened by 4 bases and J by 0 bases, with 13 bases between the two germline ends. Germline loops: CDR1 SGHRS, CDR2 YFSETQ. Sequenced sample: PBMCs or T cells enriched from blood (not recorded which). The sequence was collected from a woman aged 40 to 50 with acute COVID-19. J is TRBJ1-2 and V is TRBV5-1; D call uncertain. As DNA, the CDR3 is TGCGCCAGCAGCCCCGGGAGGCCCACTAACTATGGCTACACCTTC. Protein: CASSPGRPTNYGYTF.